Presented here are 24 T cell receptor beta chains from one specimen sequenced in a study of cytomegalovirus exposure and HLA in healthy donors. The PCR made use of 60 Vbeta and 13 Jbeta primers. Produced via immunoSEQ multiplex PCR; TCRdb's table is partial and in-frame only. The repertoire holds approximately 190,000 clones, roughly 13% seen once, with under 10% in the top ten. What was sequenced was PBMCs. All receptors derive from a man over 45 in good health and CMV-seropositive.

This clone was observed once. An end of the junction does not agree with germline; a read error may underlie this. The rearrangement uses TRBV7-2 and TRBJ1-2; D call uncertain. The CDR3 sequence is 14 residues long. Germline V gene sequence: CDR1 SGHTA, CDR2 FQGNSA. This CDR3 reads CASSPFDGNYGHTF. CDR3 bases: TGTGCCAGCAGCCCGTTCGACGGAAACTATGGCCACACCTTC.

This chain uses TRBV9 with TRBJ2-3, with 9 bases matching TRBD1. Germline V gene lookup returns CDR1 SGDLS and CDR2 YYNGEE. Germline trimming cut 3 bases from V and 3 bases from J; bases unmatched to any gene: 2. The length of the CDR3 is 14 residues. DNA of the CDR3: TGTGCCAGCAGCGCACAGGGGGCTACAGATACGCAGTATTTT. The encoded protein is CASSAQGATDTQYF. Together with reference TRBV9 and TRBJ2-3, the CDR3 gives the full variable domain: DSGVTQTPKHLITATGQRVTLRCSPRSGDLSVYWYQQSLDQGLQFLIQYYNGEERAKGNILERFSAQQFPDLHSELNLSSLELGDSALYFCASSAQGATDTQYFGPGTRLTVL.

This clone was counted between two and nine times. The chain links TRBV11-2 to TRBJ1-1; D unclear. Germline V lookup: CDR1 SGHAT, CDR2 FQNNGV. This CDR3 is built from 14 residues. V was trimmed by 9 bases and J by 0 bases, leaving 14 bases between them. The DNA for the CDR3 is TGTGCCAGTCCCTCGGGAGGAATGAACACTGAAGCTTTCTTT. It is translated as CASPSGGMNTEAFF.

CDR3 residues: CASSLRGGLSSYEQYF. CDR3 nucleotides: TGTGCCAGCAGCTTGAGGGGCGGCCTCAGCTCCTACGAGCAGTACTTC. This sequence joins TRBV5-4 and TRBJ2-7; D is perhaps TRBD1 (5 bases). There are 16 residues in the CDR3. CDR1 and CDR2 from the germline V gene are SGHNT and YYREEE (reference sequence). V gave up 1 base and J gave up 0 bases, with 14 bases separating them.

This clone was seen a few times. This chain uses TRBV10-3 with TRBJ2-7, with 15 bases fitting TRBD2. The CDR3 contains 16 residues. The germline CDR1 and CDR2 sequences are ENHRY and SYGVKD. V trimming: 2 bases; J trimming: 6 bases; junction bases outside the gene matches: 5. The CDR3 here is CAISEGLAGGPGEQYV. CDR3 coding DNA: TGTGCCATCAGTGAGGGACTAGCGGGGGGGCCCGGCGAGCAGTACGTC.

This chain joins TRBV28 and TRBJ2-7, with 8 bases fitting TRBD1. The CDR3 runs 14 residues. V dropped 5 bases and J dropped 1; count of bases not matched to a gene: 4. Germline V gene lookup returns CDR1 MDHEN and CDR2 SYDVKM. CDR3 DNA: TGTGCCAGCAGTCGACAGGGGAGTTCCTACGAGCAGTACGTC. It is translated as CASSRQGSSYEQYV.

The V gene is TRBV27, the J gene TRBJ1-2; TRBD1 aligns across 7 bases. There are 18 residues in the CDR3. V shed 8 bases, J shed 2 bases, and the junction held 20 bases outside the gene matches. Per the germline V gene, CDR1 is MNHEY and CDR2 is SMNVEV (reference sequence). The CDR3 nucleotides are TGTGCCAGCCACAGTTTGGGAGATAAACAGGGGTACAACTATGGCTACACCTTC. Its protein product is CASHSLGDKQGYNYGYTF.

V and J are TRBV5-4 and TRBJ2-1; possibly TRBD2 for D (7 bases). V dropped 0 bases and J dropped 7 bases, with 11 bases sitting between them. There are 14 residues in the CDR3. Germline lookup yields CDR1 SGHNT and CDR2 YYREEE (reference sequence). In DNA, the CDR3 is TGTGCCAGCAGCTTGGCGGGGGGCCGGAATGAGCAGTTCTTC. Its translation is CASSLAGGRNEQFF.

The V gene is TRBV5-1, the J gene TRBJ2-1; 15 nucleotides line up with TRBD2. From germline, CDR1 is SGHRS and CDR2 YFSETQ. The CDR3 runs 18 residues. V was clipped by 4 bases and J by 3 bases; unmatched bases: 8. The CDR3 reads CASSRRTSGGVGYNEQFF. The DNA for the CDR3 is TGCGCCAGCAGCCGTAGGACTAGCGGGGGGGTTGGCTACAATGAGCAGTTCTTC.

The chain recombines TRBV28 with TRBJ2-2, with D maybe TRBD1 (5 bases). Looked up from germline, CDR1 is MDHEN and CDR2 is SYDVKM. The CDR3 length is 13 residues. V was cut by 6 bases and J by 6 bases, with 11 bases left in between. Written as DNA, the CDR3 is TGTGCCAGCAGGACAGCTGGGGCCGGGGAGCTGTTTTTT. It is translated as CASRTAGAGELFF.

V gene TRBV4-1 combines with J gene TRBJ1-1; TRBD1 agrees at 9 bases. Germline V gives CDR1 MGHRA, CDR2 YSYEKL. Germline trimming cut 1 base from V and 4 bases from J; bases unmatched to any gene: 10. The CDR3 has 17 residues. The CDR3: CASSQALGQGGRTEAFF. In DNA form, the CDR3 reads TGCGCCAGCAGCCAAGCCCTGGGACAGGGCGGTCGCACTGAAGCTTTCTTT.

This clone was seen only a few times. The chain has TRBV7-9 and TRBJ1-1; D not resolved. The CDR3 length is 15 residues. Germline assignment: CDR1 SEHNR and CDR2 FQNEAQ (reference sequence). V was pared by 4 bases and J by 0 bases, with 12 bases between. As DNA, the CDR3 is TGTGCCAGCAGCTCGAGAGAGGGCCTGAACACTGAAGCTTTCTTT. Translated, it gives CASSSREGLNTEAFF.

This sequence joins TRBV9 and TRBJ2-5; 13 nucleotides line up with TRBD2. This CDR3 region has 15 residues. Per the germline V gene, CDR1 is SGDLS and CDR2 is YYNGEE. V dropped 5 bases and J dropped 4; count of bases not matched to a gene: 5. The CDR3 here is CASSKGLAGRETQYF. The CDR3 DNA follows: TGTGCCAGCAGTAAGGGACTAGCGGGACGAGAGACCCAGTACTTC.

The sample holds a few counts of this clone. In DNA, the CDR3 is TGTGCCAGCAGCCAAGTCGGGGGTTTCAGGAAGTTCTTC. This gives the protein CASSQVGGFRKFF. The rearrangement joins TRBV14 to TRBJ2-1; tentatively, D is TRBD2 (6 bases). Germline CDR1 SGHDN, CDR2 FVKESK. The V end was cut by 1 base, the J end by 14 bases, with 15 bases between. CDR3 length: 13 residues.

This chain uses TRBV10-3 with TRBJ2-5; possibly TRBD2 for D (6 bases). Trimming cost V 5 bases and J 5 bases, with 18 bases left between them. The CDR3 covers 15 residues. Germline V gene sequence: CDR1 ENHRY, CDR2 SYGVKD. In DNA form, the CDR3 reads TGTGCCATCAGTATAGGGGCTAGCGTCGAGGAGACCCAGTACTTC. Its protein product is CAISIGASVEETQYF.

The chain carries TRBV29-1 and TRBJ2-7, with 9 positions matching TRBD1. CDR3 size: 13 residues. V was clipped by 4 bases and J by 2 bases; unmatched bases: 3. CDR1 and CDR2 (germline): SQVTM, ANQGSEA. In nucleotides, the CDR3 is TGCAGCGTTGTGGGGACAGGGACCTACGAGCAGTACTTC. Its translation: CSVVGTGTYEQYF.

This clone was recorded a few times. V usage is TRBV5-5 and J usage is TRBJ1-5; D perhaps matches TRBD1 (5 bases). V was trimmed by 0 bases and J by 0 bases, leaving 22 bases between them. The CDR3 contains 20 residues. The germline CDR1 and CDR2 sequences are SGHKS and YYEKEE (reference sequence). CDR3 in DNA: TGTGCCAGCAGCTTGGCGGCCACTCAGGGATCTCTCTCTAGCAATCAGCCCCAGCATTTT. Amino acid sequence: CASSLAATQGSLSSNQPQHF.

This clone was seen more than once but under ten times. The chain couples TRBV9 to TRBJ1-5; 9 bases align to TRBD1. The CDR3 loop spans 18 amino acids. V was pared by 1 base and J by 0 bases, with 8 bases of the junction left unmatched. Germline V CDR1 and CDR2: SGDLS, YYNGEE. CDR3 protein: CASSVQQGAARSNQPQHF. CDR3 coding DNA: TGTGCCAGCAGCGTACAACAGGGGGCCGCCCGTAGCAATCAGCCCCAGCATTTT.

The J gene is TRBJ1-5, the V gene TRBV6-1; D might be TRBD1 (5 bases). Trimming shortened V by 1 base and J by 7 bases, and 8 bases separated the two germline ends. The CDR3 length is 13 residues. The germline gives CDR1 MNHNS, CDR2 SASEGT. DNA of the CDR3: TGTGCCAGCAGTGAAGGGACAAAGCAGCCCCAGCATTTT. Translated: CASSEGTKQPQHF.

This clone has just a few counts. This chain connects TRBV21-1 to TRBJ2-4; the table names TRBD2, a call not compared with the DNA. TRBV21-1 is assigned pseudogene status. This CDR3 has 18 residues. The CDR3 coding sequence is TGTGCCAGTAGACCGGGACTCCGGGGAGAACTAGCCAAAAACATTCAGTACTTC. As protein: CASRPGLRGELAKNIQYF.

This clone was found a few times. This CDR3 is CASSHLRGGAYNEQFF. In DNA form, the CDR3 reads TGTGCCAGCAGTCATCTCCGCGGGGGGGCCTACAATGAGCAGTTCTTC. The J gene is TRBJ2-1, the V gene TRBV7-3, with 9 positions matching TRBD2. Germline CDR1 and CDR2: SGHTA and FQGTGA. Trimming at V came to 6 bases and at J to 2 bases, leaving 8 bases not matched to a gene. CDR3 size: 16 residues.

The rearrangement joins TRBV7-9 to TRBJ1-6, with a tentative D call TRBD1 (5 bases). Germline lookup yields CDR1 SEHNR and CDR2 FQNEAQ (reference sequence). The V end lost 6 bases, the J end lost 5 bases, and 11 bases lay between the germline ends. The CDR3 has 14 amino acids. CDR3 in amino acids: CASRGWGDNSPLHF. DNA for the CDR3: TGTGCCAGCAGGGGGTGGGGGGATAATTCACCCCTCCACTTT. Supplemented by reference TRBV7-9 and TRBJ1-6, the full variable domain reads DTGVSQNPRHKITKRGQNVTFRCDPISEHNRLYWYRQTLGQGPEFLTYFQNEAQLEKSRLLSDRFSAERPKGSFSTLEIQRTEQGDSAMYLCASRGWGDNSPLHFGNGTRLTVT.

This clone was detected a few times. Other DNA sequences within the sample encode an identical CDR3. CDR3 coding DNA: TGTGCCAGCAGCCTCGGGACAGCTGGAAACACCATATATTTT. Translation gives CASSLGTAGNTIYF. The chain combines TRBV7-9 with TRBJ1-3; 7 bases are a match to TRBD1. The germline V gene encodes CDR1 SEHNR and CDR2 FQNEAQ (reference sequence). The CDR3 sequence is 14 residues long. V trimming: 5 bases; J trimming: 2 bases; junction bases outside the gene matches: 3.

This clone was recorded a few times. The genes are TRBV12-5 and TRBJ1-1; maybe TRBD1 (6 bases). CDR1 LGHNT and CDR2 FRNRAP come from the germline V gene. V was cut by 0 bases and J by 4 bases, with 9 bases left in between. The CDR3 contains 14 residues. The CDR3 region has the DNA TGTGCTAGTGGTTTGGTACTGGGGGCCACTGAAGCTTTCTTT. Residues: CASGLVLGATEAFF.